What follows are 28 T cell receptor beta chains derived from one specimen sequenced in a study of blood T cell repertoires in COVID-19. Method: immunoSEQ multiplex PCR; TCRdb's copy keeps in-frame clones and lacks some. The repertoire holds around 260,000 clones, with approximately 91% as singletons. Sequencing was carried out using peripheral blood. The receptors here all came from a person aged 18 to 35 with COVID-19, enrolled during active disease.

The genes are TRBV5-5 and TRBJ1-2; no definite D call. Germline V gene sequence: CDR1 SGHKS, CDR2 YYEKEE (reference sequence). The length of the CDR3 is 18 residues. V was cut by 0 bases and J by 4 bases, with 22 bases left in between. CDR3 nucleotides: TGTGCCAGCAGCTTGGCCGCTGGCGCGGGCCGACTAGGCTATGGCTACACCTTC. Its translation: CASSLAAGAGRLGYGYTF.

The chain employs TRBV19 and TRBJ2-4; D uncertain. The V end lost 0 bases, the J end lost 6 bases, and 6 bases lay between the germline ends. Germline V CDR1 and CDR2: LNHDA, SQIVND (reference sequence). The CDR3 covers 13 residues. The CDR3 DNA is TGTGCCAGTAGTATAGATCCGGGAAACATTCAGTACTTC. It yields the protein CASSIDPGNIQYF.

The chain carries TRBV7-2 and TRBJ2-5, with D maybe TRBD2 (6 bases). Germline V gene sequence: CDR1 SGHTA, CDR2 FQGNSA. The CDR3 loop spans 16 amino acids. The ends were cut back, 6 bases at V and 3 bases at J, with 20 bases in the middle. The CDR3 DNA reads TGTGCCAGCAGTACAGGCGGGACGGCCTTTAAAGAGACCCAGTACTTC. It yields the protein CASSTGGTAFKETQYF.

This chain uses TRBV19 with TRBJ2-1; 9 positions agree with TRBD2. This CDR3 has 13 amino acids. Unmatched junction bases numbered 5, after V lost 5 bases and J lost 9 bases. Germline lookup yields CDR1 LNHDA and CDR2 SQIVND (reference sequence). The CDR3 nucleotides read TGTGCCAGTAGTTACCTTAGCGGGGGTGAGCAGTTCTTC. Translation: CASSYLSGGEQFF. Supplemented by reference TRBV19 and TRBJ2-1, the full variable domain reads DGGITQSPKYLFRKEGQNVTLSCEQNLNHDAMYWYRQDPGQGLRLIYYSQIVNDFQKGDIAEGYSVSREKKESFPLTVTSAQKNPTAFYLCASSYLSGGEQFFGPGTRLTVL.

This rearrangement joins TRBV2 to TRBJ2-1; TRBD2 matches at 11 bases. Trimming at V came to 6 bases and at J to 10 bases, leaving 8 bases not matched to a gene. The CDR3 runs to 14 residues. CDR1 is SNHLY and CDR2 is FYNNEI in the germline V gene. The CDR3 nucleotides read TGTGCCAGCAGGTTGACTAGCGGGAACCTGGAGCAGTTCTTC. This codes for CASRLTSGNLEQFF.

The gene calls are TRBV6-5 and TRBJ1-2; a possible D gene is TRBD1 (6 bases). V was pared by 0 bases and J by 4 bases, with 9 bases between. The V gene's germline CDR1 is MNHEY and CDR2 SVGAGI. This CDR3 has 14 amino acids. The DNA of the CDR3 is TGTGCCAGCAGTTACTCCGGACAGCCCTATGGCTACACCTTC. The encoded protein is CASSYSGQPYGYTF.

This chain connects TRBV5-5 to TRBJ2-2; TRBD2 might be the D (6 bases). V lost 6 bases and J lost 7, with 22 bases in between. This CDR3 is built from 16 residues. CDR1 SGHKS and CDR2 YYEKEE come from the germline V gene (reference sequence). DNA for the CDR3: TGTGCCAGCACCCGAGGGTGGACGGGGGACGGCGGGGAGCTGTTTTTT. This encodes CASTRGWTGDGGELFF.

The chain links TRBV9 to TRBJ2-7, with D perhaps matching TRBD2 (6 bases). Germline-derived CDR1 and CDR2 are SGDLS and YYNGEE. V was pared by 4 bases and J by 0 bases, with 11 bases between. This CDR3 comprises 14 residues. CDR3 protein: CASSYHGSSYEQYF. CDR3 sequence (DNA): TGTGCCAGCAGCTACCACGGGAGCTCCTACGAGCAGTACTTC.

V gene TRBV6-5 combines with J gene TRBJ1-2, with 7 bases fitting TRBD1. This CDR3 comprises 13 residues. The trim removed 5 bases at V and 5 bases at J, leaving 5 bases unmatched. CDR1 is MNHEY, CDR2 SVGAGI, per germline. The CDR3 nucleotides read TGTGCCAGCAGTAGGGACAGTTCATATGGCTACACCTTC. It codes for CASSRDSSYGYTF.

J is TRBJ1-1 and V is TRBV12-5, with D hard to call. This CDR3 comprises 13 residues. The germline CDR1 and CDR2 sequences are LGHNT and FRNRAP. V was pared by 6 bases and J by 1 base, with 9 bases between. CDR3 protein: CASGLGPNTEAFF. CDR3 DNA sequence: TGTGCTAGTGGCCTCGGTCCGAACACTGAAGCTTTCTTT. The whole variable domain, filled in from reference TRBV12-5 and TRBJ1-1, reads DARVTQTPRHKVTEMGQEVTMRCQPILGHNTVFWYRQTMMQGLELLAYFRNRAPLDDSGMPKDRFSAEMPDATLATLKIQPSEPRDSAVYFCASGLGPNTEAFFGQGTRLTVV.

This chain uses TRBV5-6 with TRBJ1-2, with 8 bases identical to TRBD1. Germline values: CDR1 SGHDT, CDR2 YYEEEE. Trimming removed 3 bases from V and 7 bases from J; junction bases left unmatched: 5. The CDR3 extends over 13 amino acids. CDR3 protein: CASSSDRELGYTF. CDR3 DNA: TGTGCCAGCAGCTCGGACAGGGAACTTGGCTACACCTTC.

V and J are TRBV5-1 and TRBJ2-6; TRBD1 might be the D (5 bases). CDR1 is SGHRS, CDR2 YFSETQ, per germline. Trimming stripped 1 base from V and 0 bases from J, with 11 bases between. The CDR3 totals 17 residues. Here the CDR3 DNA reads TGCGCCAGCAGCTTGACAGGTATAAACTCTGGGGCCAACGTCCTGACTTTC. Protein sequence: CASSLTGINSGANVLTF.

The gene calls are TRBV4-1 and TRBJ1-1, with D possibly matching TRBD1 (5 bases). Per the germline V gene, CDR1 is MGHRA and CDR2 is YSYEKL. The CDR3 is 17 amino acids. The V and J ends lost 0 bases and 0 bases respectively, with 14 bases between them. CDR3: CASSQDGGLGMNTEAFF. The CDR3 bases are TGCGCCAGCAGCCAAGATGGGGGGTTGGGGATGAACACTGAAGCTTTCTTT.

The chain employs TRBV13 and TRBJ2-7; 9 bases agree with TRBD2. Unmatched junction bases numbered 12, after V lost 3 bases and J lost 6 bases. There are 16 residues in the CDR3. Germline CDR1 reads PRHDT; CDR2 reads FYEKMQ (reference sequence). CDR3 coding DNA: TGTGCCAGCAGCTTTGGCGGGGCGGGAGGGCCGGTCGAGCAGTACTTC. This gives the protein CASSFGGAGGPVEQYF.

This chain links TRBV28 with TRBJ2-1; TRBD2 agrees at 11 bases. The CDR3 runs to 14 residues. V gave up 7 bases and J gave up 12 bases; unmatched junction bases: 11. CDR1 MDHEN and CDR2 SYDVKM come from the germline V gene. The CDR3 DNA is TGTGCCAGCACCTCGACTAGCGGGACTCGTATGCAGTTCTTC. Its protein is CASTSTSGTRMQFF. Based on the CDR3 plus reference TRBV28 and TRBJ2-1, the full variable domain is DVKVTQSSRYLVKRTGEKVFLECVQDMDHENMFWYRQDPGLGLRLIYFSYDVKMKEKGDIPEGYSVSREKKERFSLILESASTNQTSMYLCASTSTSGTRMQFFGPGTRLTVL.

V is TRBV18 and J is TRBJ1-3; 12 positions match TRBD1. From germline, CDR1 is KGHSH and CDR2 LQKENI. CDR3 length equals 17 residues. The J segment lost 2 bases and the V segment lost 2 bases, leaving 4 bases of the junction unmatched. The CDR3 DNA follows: TGTGCCAGCTCACCAGGGACAGGGGGCGCTACTGGAAACACCATATATTTT. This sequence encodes CASSPGTGGATGNTIYF.

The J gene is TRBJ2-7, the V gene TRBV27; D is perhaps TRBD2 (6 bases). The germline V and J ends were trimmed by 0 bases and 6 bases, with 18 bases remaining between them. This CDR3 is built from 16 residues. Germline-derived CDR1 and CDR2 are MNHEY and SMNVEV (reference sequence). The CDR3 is CASSLSKGGKGLEQYF. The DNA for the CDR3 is TGTGCCAGCAGTTTATCGAAGGGCGGGAAGGGACTCGAGCAGTACTTC.

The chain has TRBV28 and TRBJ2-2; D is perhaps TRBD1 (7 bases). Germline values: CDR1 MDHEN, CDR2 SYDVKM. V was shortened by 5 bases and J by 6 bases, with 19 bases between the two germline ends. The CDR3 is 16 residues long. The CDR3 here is CASSPRQGGFPGELFF. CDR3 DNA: TGTGCCAGCAGTCCTCGACAGGGAGGTTTCCCCGGGGAGCTGTTTTTT.

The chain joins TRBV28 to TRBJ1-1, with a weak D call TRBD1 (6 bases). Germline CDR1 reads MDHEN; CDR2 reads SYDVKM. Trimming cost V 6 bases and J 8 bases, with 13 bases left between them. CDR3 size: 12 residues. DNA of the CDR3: TGTGCCAGCAGAAACAGGGTAACCGAAGCTTTCTTT. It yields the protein CASRNRVTEAFF. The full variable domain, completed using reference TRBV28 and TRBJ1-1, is DVKVTQSSRYLVKRTGEKVFLECVQDMDHENMFWYRQDPGLGLRLIYFSYDVKMKEKGDIPEGYSVSREKKERFSLILESASTNQTSMYLCASRNRVTEAFFGQGTRLTVV.

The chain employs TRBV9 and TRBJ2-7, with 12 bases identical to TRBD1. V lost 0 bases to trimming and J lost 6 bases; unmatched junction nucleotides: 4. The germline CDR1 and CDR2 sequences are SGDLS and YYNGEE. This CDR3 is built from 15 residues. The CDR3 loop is CASSVGGQGASEQYF. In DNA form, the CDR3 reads TGTGCCAGCAGCGTAGGGGGACAGGGGGCCAGCGAGCAGTACTTC. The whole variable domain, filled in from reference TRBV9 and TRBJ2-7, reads DSGVTQTPKHLITATGQRVTLRCSPRSGDLSVYWYQQSLDQGLQFLIQYYNGEERAKGNILERFSAQQFPDLHSELNLSSLELGDSALYFCASSVGGQGASEQYFGPGTRLTVT.

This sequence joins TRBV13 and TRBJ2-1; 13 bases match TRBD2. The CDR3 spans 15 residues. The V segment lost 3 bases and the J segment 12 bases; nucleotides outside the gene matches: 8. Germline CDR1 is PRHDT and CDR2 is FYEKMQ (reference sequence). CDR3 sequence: CASSFLTSGREGQFF. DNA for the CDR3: TGTGCCAGCAGCTTTCTCACTAGCGGGAGGGAAGGGCAGTTCTTC.

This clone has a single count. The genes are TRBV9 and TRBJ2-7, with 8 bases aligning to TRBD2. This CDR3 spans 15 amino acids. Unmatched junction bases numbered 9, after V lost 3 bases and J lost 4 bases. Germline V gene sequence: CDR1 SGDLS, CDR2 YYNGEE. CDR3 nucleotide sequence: TGTGCCAGCAGCGCGGGGGGCGGGAGGACTTACGAGCAGTACTTC. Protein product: CASSAGGGRTYEQYF.

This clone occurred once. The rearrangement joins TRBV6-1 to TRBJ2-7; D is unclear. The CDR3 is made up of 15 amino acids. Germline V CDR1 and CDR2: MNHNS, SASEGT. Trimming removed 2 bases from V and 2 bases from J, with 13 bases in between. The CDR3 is CASSESPLGPYEQYF. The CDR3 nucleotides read TGTGCCAGCAGTGAATCCCCACTTGGGCCCTACGAGCAGTACTTC.

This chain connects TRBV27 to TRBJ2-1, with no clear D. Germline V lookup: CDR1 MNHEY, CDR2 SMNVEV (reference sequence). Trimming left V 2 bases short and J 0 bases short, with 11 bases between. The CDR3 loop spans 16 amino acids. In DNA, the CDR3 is TGTGCCAGCAGTTTAGACGGGTGGAACTCCTACAATGAGCAGTTCTTC. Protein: CASSLDGWNSYNEQFF.

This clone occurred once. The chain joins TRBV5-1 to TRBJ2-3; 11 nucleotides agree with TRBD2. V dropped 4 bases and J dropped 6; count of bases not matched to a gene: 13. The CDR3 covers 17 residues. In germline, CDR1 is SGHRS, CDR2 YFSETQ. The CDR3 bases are TGCGCCAGCAGCCGTATTACTAGCGGGAGTTCATCGGATACGCAGTATTTT. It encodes CASSRITSGSSSDTQYF.

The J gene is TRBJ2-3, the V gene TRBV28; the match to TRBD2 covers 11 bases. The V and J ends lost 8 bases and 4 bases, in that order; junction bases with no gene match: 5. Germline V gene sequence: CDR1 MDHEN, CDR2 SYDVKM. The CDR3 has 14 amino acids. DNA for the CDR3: TGTGCCAGCTTTACTAGCGGGAGACCAGATACGCAGTATTTT. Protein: CASFTSGRPDTQYF. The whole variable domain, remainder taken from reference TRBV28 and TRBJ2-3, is DVKVTQSSRYLVKRTGEKVFLECVQDMDHENMFWYRQDPGLGLRLIYFSYDVKMKEKGDIPEGYSVSREKKERFSLILESASTNQTSMYLCASFTSGRPDTQYFGPGTRLTVL.

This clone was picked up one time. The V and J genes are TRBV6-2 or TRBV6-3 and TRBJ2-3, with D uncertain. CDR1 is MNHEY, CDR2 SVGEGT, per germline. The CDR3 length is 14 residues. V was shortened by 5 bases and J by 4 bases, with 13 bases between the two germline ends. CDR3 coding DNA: TGTGCCAGCAGTAAATTCCGGAGTGCAGATACGCAGTATTTT. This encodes CASSKFRSADTQYF.

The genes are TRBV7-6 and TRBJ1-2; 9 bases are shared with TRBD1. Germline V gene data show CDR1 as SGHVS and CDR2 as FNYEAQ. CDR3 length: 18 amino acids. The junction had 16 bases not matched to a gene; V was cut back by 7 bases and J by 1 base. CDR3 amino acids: CASNLQIQRDRVNYGYTF. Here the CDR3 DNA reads TGTGCCAGCAACCTACAAATACAGCGGGACAGGGTTAACTATGGCTACACCTTC.